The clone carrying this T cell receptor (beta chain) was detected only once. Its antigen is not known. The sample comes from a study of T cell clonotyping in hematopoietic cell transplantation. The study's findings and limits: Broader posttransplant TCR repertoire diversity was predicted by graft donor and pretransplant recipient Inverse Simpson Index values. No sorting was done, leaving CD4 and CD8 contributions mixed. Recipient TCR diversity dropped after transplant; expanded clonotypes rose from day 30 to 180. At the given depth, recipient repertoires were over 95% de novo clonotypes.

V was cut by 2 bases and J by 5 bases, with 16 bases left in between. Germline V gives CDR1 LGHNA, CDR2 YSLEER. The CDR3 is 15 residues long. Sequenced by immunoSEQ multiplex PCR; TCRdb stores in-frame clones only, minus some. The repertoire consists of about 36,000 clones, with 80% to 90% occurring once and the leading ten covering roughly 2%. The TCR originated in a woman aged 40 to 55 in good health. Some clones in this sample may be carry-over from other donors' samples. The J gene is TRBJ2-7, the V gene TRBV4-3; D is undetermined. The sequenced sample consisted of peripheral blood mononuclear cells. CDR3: CASSQMLGRANEQYF. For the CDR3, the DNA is TGCGCCAGCAGCCAAATGCTGGGTCGTGCCAACGAGCAGTACTTC.